These 5 T cell receptor beta chains were all obtained from the same sample, sequenced in a study of blood T cell repertoires in COVID-19. Libraries were prepared by immunoSEQ multiplex PCR; TCRdb keeps only in-frame clonotypes and omits some of them. The repertoire holds tens of thousands of clones, roughly nine tenths seen once, with 19% in the top ten. The specimen was peripheral blood. The source is a man aged 65 to 85 with acute or convalescent COVID-19.

The genes are TRBV6-2 or TRBV6-3 and TRBJ1-5; possible D gene TRBD1, 5 bases. CDR1 and CDR2 from the germline V gene are MNHEY and SVGEGT. The CDR3 loop spans 13 amino acids. Trimming cost V 7 bases and J 9 bases, with 16 bases left between them. CDR3 DNA sequence: TGTGCCAGCATCCCTATCGTCACAGGGCCCCAGCATTTT. This gives the protein CASIPIVTGPQHF.

The J gene is TRBJ1-4, the V gene TRBV5-1; 12 bases map to TRBD1. There are 16 residues in the CDR3. The germline V gene encodes CDR1 SGHRS and CDR2 YFSETQ. J gave up 4 bases and V 4 bases, and 5 bases lay outside the gene matches. The CDR3 DNA follows: TGCGCCAGCAGCGCCGGGACAGGGGGCTTTAATGAAAAACTGTTTTTT. Residues: CASSAGTGGFNEKLFF.

CDR3 sequence: CASSPAGAGGNEQFF. For the CDR3, the DNA is TGTGCCAGCAGTCCAGCGGGAGCGGGAGGCAATGAGCAGTTCTTC. V is TRBV7-2 and J is TRBJ2-1; TRBD2 aligns across 9 bases. CDR1 SGHTA and CDR2 FQGNSA come from the germline V gene. Trimming cost V 6 bases and J 6 bases; bases outside gene matches: 9. This CDR3 has 15 amino acids. Complete variable domain (other parts from reference TRBV7-2 and TRBJ2-1): GAGVSQSPSNKVTEKGKDVELRCDPISGHTALYWYRQSLGQGLEFLIYFQGNSAPDKSGLPSDRFSAERTGGSVSTLTIQRTQQEDSAVYLCASSPAGAGGNEQFFGPGTRLTVL.

V usage is TRBV7-8 and J usage is TRBJ2-7, with D maybe TRBD2 (5 bases). CDR1 SGHVS and CDR2 FQNEAQ come from the germline V gene. Trimming pared 7 bases from V and 6 bases from J, leaving 22 bases between. The CDR3 has 15 amino acids. The CDR3 sequence is CASTRMFSGTVEQYF. The CDR3 DNA reads TGTGCCAGCACCCGGATGTTCTCGGGAACCGTCGAGCAGTACTTC.

The chain joins TRBV6-2 or TRBV6-3 to TRBJ2-1; TRBD2 matches at 9 bases. V was clipped by 5 bases and J by 5 bases; unmatched bases: 7. Germline values: CDR1 MNHEY, CDR2 SVGEGT. This CDR3 spans 15 amino acids. CDR3 sequence: CASSRGLASNNEQFF. The CDR3 DNA reads as TGTGCCAGCAGTAGAGGACTAGCGTCGAACAATGAGCAGTTCTTC.